This TCR beta chain was identified during a study of T cell clonality in common variable immunodeficiency. At least ten counts were recorded for this clone. Its antigen is undetermined. The CDR3 end is not reached by the read, which stops 3 residues before it; the germline J gene fills it in. The study's findings and limits: CVID subjects showed higher TCRbeta clonality than healthy controls.

Germline values: CDR1 DFQATT, CDR2 SNEGSKA (reference sequence). Trimming stripped 1 base from V and 2 bases from J, with 12 bases between. This CDR3 is built from 14 residues. Produced via immunoSEQ multiplex PCR; TCRdb's table is partial and in-frame only. Sampling found 55,000 or so clones, none seen once. This clonotype was obtained from a person aged 18 to 70 in good health. Sequences were obtained from peripheral blood mononuclear cells. V gene TRBV20-1 combines with J gene TRBJ2-7; D possibly corresponds to TRBD1 (5 bases). CDR3 sequence reads: CSARGGSVPYEQYF. CDR3 DNA, as far as it was read: TGCAGTGCTAGAGGGGGCTCTGTGCCCTACGAG.